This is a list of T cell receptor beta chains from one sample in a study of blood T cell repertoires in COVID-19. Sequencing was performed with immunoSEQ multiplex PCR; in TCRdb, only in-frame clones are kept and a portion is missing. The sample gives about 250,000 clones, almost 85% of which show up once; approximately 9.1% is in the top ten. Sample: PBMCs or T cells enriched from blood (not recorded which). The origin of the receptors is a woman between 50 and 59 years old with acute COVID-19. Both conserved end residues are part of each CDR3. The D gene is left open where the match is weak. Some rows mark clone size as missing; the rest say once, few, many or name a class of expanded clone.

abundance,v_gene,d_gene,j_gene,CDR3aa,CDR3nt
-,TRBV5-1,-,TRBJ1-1,CASSLARTPNTEAFF,TGCGCCAGCAGCTTGGCGCGGACACCGAACACTGAAGCTTTCTTT
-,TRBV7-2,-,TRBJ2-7,CASSIDRFSYEQYF,TGTGCCAGCAGCATCGACAGGTTTTCCTACGAGCAGTACTTC
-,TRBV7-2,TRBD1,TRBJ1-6,CASSGGTGGGSPLHF,TGTGCCAGCAGCGGGGGGACAGGGGGCGGATCACCCCTCCACTTT
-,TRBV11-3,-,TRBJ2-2,CASSGSGNANTGELFF,TGTGCCAGCAGCGGAAGCGGCAACGCGAACACCGGGGAGCTGTTTTTT
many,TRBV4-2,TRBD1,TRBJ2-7,CASSQEFRQGLYEQYF,TGTGCCAGCAGCCAAGAGTTTCGACAGGGCCTCTACGAGCAGTACTTC
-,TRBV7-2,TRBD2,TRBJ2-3,CASSLAGGRSTDTQYF,TGTGCCAGCAGCTTAGCAGGCGGGAGAAGCACAGATACGCAGTATTTT
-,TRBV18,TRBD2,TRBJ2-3,CASSQPSGGSTDTQYF,TGTGCCAGCTCACAACCTAGCGGGGGAAGCACAGATACGCAGTATTTT
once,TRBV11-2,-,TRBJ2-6,CASSSARLSRSGANVLTF,TGTGCCAGCAGCTCCGCCAGGTTAAGCCGCTCTGGGGCCAACGTCCTGACTTTC
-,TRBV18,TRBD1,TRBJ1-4,CASSPFSLGGLNEKLFF,TGTGCCAGCTCACCTTTCTCCTTAGGGGGCCTAAATGAAAAACTGTTTTTT
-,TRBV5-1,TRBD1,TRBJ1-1,CASSLVGTDEAFF,TGCGCCAGCAGCTTGGTTGGGACAGACGAAGCTTTCTTT
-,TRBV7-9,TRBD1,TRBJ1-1,CASSSTGDDPRAEAFF,TGTGCCAGCAGCTCCACAGGGGACGATCCTCGGGCTGAAGCTTTCTTT
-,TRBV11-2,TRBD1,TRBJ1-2,CASSLLQGKDNGYTF,TGTGCCAGCAGCTTATTACAGGGGAAGGATAATGGCTACACCTTC
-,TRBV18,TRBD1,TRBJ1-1,CASSQGQGTNTEAFF,TGTGCCAGCTCGCAAGGACAGGGGACGAACACTGAAGCTTTCTTT
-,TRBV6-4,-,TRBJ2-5,CASSGTRGQETQYF,TGTGCCAGCAGTGGGACCAGGGGCCAAGAGACCCAGTACTTC
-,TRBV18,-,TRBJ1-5,CASSPRRDNQPQHF,TGTGCCAGCTCACCCAGGAGGGACAATCAGCCCCAGCATTTT
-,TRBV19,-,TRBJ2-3,CASSIDLRPMGASTDTQYF,TGTGCCAGTAGTATAGATCTCCGTCCAATGGGGGCTAGCACAGATACGCAGTATTTT
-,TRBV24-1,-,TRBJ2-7,CATSDFTRESYEQYF,TGTGCCACCAGTGATTTTACCAGGGAATCCTACGAGCAGTACTTC
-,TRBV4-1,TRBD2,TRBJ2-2,CASSSVSRGGPPGELFF,TGCGCCAGCAGTTCGGTCTCTCGCGGGGGGCCACCCGGGGAGCTGTTTTTT
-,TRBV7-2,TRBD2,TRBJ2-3,CASSLRGASTDTQYF,TGTGCCAGCAGCTTGCGGGGGGCAAGCACAGATACGCAGTATTTT
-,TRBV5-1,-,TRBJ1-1,CASSLETGEAFF,TGCGCCAGCAGCTTGGAGACGGGTGAAGCTTTCTTT
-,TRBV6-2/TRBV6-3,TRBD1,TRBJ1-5,CASSLWDRAIGNQPQHF,TGTGCCAGCAGTCTTTGGGACAGGGCCATAGGGAATCAGCCCCAGCATTTT
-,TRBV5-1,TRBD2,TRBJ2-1,CASSPSGGLSYNEQFF,TGCGCCAGCAGCCCCAGCGGGGGATTATCCTACAATGAGCAGTTCTTC
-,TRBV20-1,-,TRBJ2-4,CSASPPLVAKNIQYF,TGCAGTGCTAGTCCCCCCCTAGTAGCCAAAAACATTCAGTACTTC
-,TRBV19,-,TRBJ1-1,CASSIQVGNTEAFF,TGTGCCAGTAGTATCCAGGTAGGGAACACTGAAGCTTTCTTT
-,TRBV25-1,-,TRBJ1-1,CASSESEDTEAFF,TGTGCCAGCAGTGAATCCGAGGACACTGAAGCTTTCTTT
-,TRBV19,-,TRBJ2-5,CASSRTVGVGETQYF,TGTGCCAGTAGTAGAACCGTAGGGGTGGGAGAGACCCAGTACTTC
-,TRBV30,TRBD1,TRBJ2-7,CAWSVQGAYEQYF,TGTGCCTGGAGTGTACAGGGGGCCTACGAGCAGTACTTC
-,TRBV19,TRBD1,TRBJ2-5,CASSFLRGTGGGETQYF,TGTGCCAGTAGTTTCCTTCGAGGGACAGGGGGCGGGGAGACCCAGTACTTC
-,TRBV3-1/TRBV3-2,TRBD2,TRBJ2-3,CASSPLSGGGTDTQYF,TGTGCCAGCAGCCCTCTTAGCGGGGGTGGCACAGATACGCAGTATTTT
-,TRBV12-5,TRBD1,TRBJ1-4,CASGLTGQREKLFF,TGTGCTAGTGGTTTGACGGGACAGAGAGAAAAACTGTTTTTT
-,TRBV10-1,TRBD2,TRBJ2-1,CASSDGTSRKYEQFF,TGCGCCAGCAGTGACGGGACTAGCAGGAAGTATGAGCAGTTCTTC
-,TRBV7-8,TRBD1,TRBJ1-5,CASSFKRTGSLAQPQHF,TGTGCCAGCAGCTTCAAGCGGACAGGGAGTCTCGCTCAGCCCCAGCATTTT
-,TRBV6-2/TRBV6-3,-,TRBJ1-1,CASSYSWRGDGTEAFF,TGTGCCAGCAGTTACTCTTGGAGGGGAGACGGCACTGAAGCTTTCTTT
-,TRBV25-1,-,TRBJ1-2,CASSGNGVGYTF,TGTGCCAGTTCGGGAAATGGGGTTGGCTACACCTTC
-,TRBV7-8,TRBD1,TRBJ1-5,CASSAGQHNQPQHF,TGTGCCAGCAGCGCGGGACAGCACAATCAGCCCCAGCATTTT
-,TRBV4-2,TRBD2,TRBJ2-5,CASSQDGGLAGQETQYF,TGTGCCAGCAGCCAAGATGGGGGTCTAGCGGGGCAAGAGACCCAGTACTTC
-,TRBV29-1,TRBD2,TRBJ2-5,CSVVGGGGETQYF,TGCAGCGTTGTAGGCGGGGGGGGAGAGACCCAGTACTTC
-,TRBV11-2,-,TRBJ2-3,CASSSRASGTDTQYF,TGTGCCAGCAGCTCCCGGGCTAGCGGCACAGATACGCAGTATTTT
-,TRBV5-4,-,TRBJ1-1,CASSPPNTGMNTEAFF,TGTGCCAGCAGCCCACCCAATACAGGGATGAACACTGAAGCTTTCTTT
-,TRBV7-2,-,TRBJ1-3,CASSLAPGGNGNTIYF,TGTGCCAGCAGCTTAGCCCCTGGAGGGAATGGAAACACCATATATTTT
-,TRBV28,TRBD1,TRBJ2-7,CASSSLTGASYEQYF,TGTGCCAGCAGTTCCCTCACAGGGGCCTCCTACGAGCAGTACTTC
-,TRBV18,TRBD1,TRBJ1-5,CASSVGTGYQPQHF,TGTGCCAGCTCGGTCGGGACAGGGTATCAGCCCCAGCATTTT
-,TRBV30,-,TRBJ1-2,CAWSVLGGWDGYTF,TGTGCCTGGAGTGTACTGGGGGGGTGGGATGGCTACACCTTC
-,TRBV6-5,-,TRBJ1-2,CASSPGRKEGYTF,TGTGCCAGCAGTCCCGGGAGAAAAGAGGGCTACACCTTC
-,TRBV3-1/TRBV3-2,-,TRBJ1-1,CASSQDAVSNTEAFF,TGTGCCAGCAGCCAAGACGCAGTATCGAACACTGAAGCTTTCTTT
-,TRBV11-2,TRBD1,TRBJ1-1,CASSPSRDRAEAFF,TGTGCCAGCAGCCCGTCCCGGGACAGGGCGGAGGCTTTCTTT
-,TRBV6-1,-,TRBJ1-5,CASSESDSRSQPQHF,TGTGCCAGCAGTGAAAGTGACAGTAGGAGTCAGCCCCAGCATTTT
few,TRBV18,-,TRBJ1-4,CASSPPASADGNEKLFF,TGTGCCAGCTCACCACCGGCGTCAGCGGACGGTAATGAAAAACTGTTTTTT
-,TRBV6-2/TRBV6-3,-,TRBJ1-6,CASSYGAGETYNSPLHF,TGTGCCAGCAGTTACGGCGCTGGGGAGACCTATAATTCACCCCTCCACTTT
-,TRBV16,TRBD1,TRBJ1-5,CASSQGGQGVIQPQHF,TGTGCCAGCAGCCAAGGGGGACAGGGGGTTATTCAGCCCCAGCATTTT
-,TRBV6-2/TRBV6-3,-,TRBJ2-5,CASSYRSRGIETQYF,TGTGCCAGCAGTTACCGGAGCAGGGGAATAGAGACCCAGTACTTC
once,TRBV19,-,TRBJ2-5,CASSIGGETQYF,TGTGCCAGTAGTATCGGGGGAGAGACCCAGTACTTC
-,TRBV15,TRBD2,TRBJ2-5,CATSLWTSGGQVGETQYF,TGTGCCACCAGCCTCTGGACTAGCGGGGGGCAGGTCGGAGAGACCCAGTACTTC
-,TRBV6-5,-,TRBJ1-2,CASLPAGGANYGYTF,TGTGCCAGTTTACCCGCTGGGGGGGCAAACTATGGCTACACCTTC
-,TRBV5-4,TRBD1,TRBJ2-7,CASSKGQAYEQYF,TGTGCCAGCAGCAAAGGACAGGCCTACGAGCAGTACTTC
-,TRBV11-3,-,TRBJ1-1,CASSSQGANTEAFF,TGTGCCAGCAGCTCCCAAGGGGCGAACACTGAAGCTTTCTTT
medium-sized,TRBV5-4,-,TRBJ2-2,CASSPRGPNTGELFF,TGTGCCAGCAGCCCGCGGGGCCCGAACACCGGGGAGCTGTTTTTT
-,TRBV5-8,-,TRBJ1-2,CASSFPGRAFLEGYTF,TGTGCCAGCAGCTTTCCTGGGCGGGCCTTCCTCGAGGGCTACACCTTC
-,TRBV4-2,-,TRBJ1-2,CASSQVGETNYGYTF,TGTGCCAGCAGCCAAGTCGGAGAAACTAACTATGGCTACACCTTC